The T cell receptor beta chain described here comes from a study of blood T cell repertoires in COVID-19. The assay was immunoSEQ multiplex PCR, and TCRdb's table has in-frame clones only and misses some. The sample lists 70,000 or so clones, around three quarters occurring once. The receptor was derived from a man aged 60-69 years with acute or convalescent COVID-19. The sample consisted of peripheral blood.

The CDR3 DNA reads TGTGCCAGCAGTTACGGGACAGGGGATTCCGAGCAGTACTTC. This gives the protein CASSYGTGDSEQYF. The chain combines TRBV6-6 with TRBJ2-7; TRBD1 matches at 10 bases. There are 14 residues in the CDR3. V gave up 2 bases and J gave up 6 bases; unmatched junction bases: 4. Germline-derived CDR1 and CDR2 are MNHNY and SVGAGI (reference sequence).